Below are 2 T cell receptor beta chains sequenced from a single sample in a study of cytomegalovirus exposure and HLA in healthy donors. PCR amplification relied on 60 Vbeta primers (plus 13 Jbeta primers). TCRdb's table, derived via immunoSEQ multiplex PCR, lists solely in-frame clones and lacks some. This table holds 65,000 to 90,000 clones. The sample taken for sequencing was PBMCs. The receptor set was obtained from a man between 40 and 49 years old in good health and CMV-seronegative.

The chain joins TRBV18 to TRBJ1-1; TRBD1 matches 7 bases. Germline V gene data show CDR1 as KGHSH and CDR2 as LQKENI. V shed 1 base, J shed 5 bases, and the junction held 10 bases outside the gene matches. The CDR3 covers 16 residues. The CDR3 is CASSPREGAWGTEAFF. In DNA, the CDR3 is TGTGCCAGCTCACCACGAGAGGGGGCATGGGGTACTGAAGCTTTCTTT.

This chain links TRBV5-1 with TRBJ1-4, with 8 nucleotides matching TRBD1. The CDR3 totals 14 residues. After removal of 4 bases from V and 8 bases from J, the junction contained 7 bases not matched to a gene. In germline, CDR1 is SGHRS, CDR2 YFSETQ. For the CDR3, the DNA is TGCGCCAGCAGCCCCGGACAGGGACGGGAAAAACTGTTTTTT. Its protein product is CASSPGQGREKLFF. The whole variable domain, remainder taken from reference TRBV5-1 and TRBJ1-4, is KAGVTQTPRYLIKTRGQQVTLSCSPISGHRSVSWYQQTPGQGLQFLFEYFSETQRNKGNFPGRFSGRQFSNSRSEMNVSTLELGDSALYLCASSPGQGREKLFFGSGTQLSVL.